The 32 T cell receptor beta chains listed next were all sequenced from one sample in a study of blood T cell repertoires in COVID-19. Measured with immunoSEQ multiplex PCR; TCRdb has only the in-frame clones, and not every one. In the table there are 70,000 to 85,000 clones, 90% of which are singletons. The sequenced sample was peripheral blood. Receptors were obtained from a human donor in a cohort sampled during active COVID-19.

The rearrangement uses TRBV14 and TRBJ1-2; D ambiguous. The ends were cut back, 4 bases at V and 3 bases at J, with 12 bases in the middle. Looked up from germline, CDR1 is SGHDN and CDR2 is FVKESK. The CDR3 is 14 amino acids. The CDR3, as DNA: TGTGCCAGCAGCCCATCGGGAGAGGACTATGGCTACACCTTC. Its protein product is CASSPSGEDYGYTF. The full variable domain, completed using reference TRBV14 and TRBJ1-2, is EAGVTQFPSHSVIEKGQTVTLRCDPISGHDNLYWYRRVMGKEIKFLLHFVKESKQDESGMPNNRFLAERTGGTYSTLKVQPAELEDSGVYFCASSPSGEDYGYTFGSGTRLTVV.

The V gene is TRBV7-2, the J gene TRBJ1-4, with 9 nucleotides matching TRBD1. The CDR3 is 15 amino acids. Germline loops: CDR1 SGHTA, CDR2 FQGNSA. The junction had 7 bases not matched to a gene; V was cut back by 3 bases and J by 8 bases. The CDR3 DNA is TGTGCCAGCAGCTTCAGTACAGGGGGCGGAGAAAAACTGTTTTTT. Protein product: CASSFSTGGGEKLFF.

The V call is TRBV5-1, the J call TRBJ1-6, with D hard to call. The CDR3 totals 14 residues. Germline lookup yields CDR1 SGHRS and CDR2 YFSETQ. V was clipped by 1 base and J by 7 bases, with 9 bases between them. CDR3 region: CASSLTENNSPLHF. DNA of the CDR3: TGCGCCAGCAGCTTGACAGAGAACAATTCACCCCTCCACTTT.

V is TRBV6-5 and J is TRBJ2-7; TRBD1 matches 8 bases. CDR3 size: 16 residues. The germline V gene has CDR1 MNHEY and CDR2 SVGAGI. V dropped 2 bases and J dropped 4; count of bases not matched to a gene: 10. The CDR3 region has the DNA TGTGCCAGCAGTTACCTCGCGCCCGACAGGGGATACGAGCAGTACTTC. Its translation: CASSYLAPDRGYEQYF.

The V and J genes are TRBV29-1 and TRBJ1-6; 7 positions match TRBD1. V was clipped by 5 bases and J by 8 bases; unmatched bases: 6. The CDR3 is 13 residues long. Germline CDR1 and CDR2: SQVTM and ANQGSEA. The CDR3: CSVSAGGDSPLHF. Here the CDR3 DNA reads TGCAGCGTTTCCGCAGGGGGTGATTCACCCCTCCACTTT.

The J gene is TRBJ2-1, the V gene TRBV19, with 11 bases aligning to TRBD2. The germline CDR1 and CDR2 sequences are LNHDA and SQIVND (reference sequence). The CDR3 runs to 15 residues. Germline trimming cut 6 bases from V and 0 bases from J; bases unmatched to any gene: 1. CDR3 residues: CASRGLADSYNEQFF. The CDR3 coding sequence is TGTGCCAGTAGGGGACTAGCGGACTCCTACAATGAGCAGTTCTTC.

Only a few counts were recorded for this clone. The genes are TRBV21-1 and TRBJ2-7; TRBD2 reflects the table's D call only, with no check against the DNA. TRBV21-1 is given as a pseudogene. The CDR3 covers 15 residues. The CDR3 protein is CASIRFGSSSYEQYF. Written as DNA, the CDR3 is TGTGCCAGCATAAGGTTCGGGTCGAGCTCCTACGAGCAGTACTTC.

The CDR3 DNA is TGTGCCAGCAGTACACCACGGACTAGCGGGAAGAATGAGCAGTTCTTC. Translating gives CASSTPRTSGKNEQFF. The V and J genes are TRBV27 and TRBJ2-1, with 12 bases aligning to TRBD2. V lost 5 bases, J lost 7 bases, and 9 bases stayed unmatched. CDR1 and CDR2 from the germline V gene are MNHEY and SMNVEV (reference sequence). The CDR3 length is 16 residues.

The chain carries TRBV5-1 and TRBJ2-7, with 12 bases fitting TRBD2. Trimming at V came to 4 bases and at J to 5 bases, leaving 10 bases not matched to a gene. This CDR3 is 16 amino acids long. The germline CDR1 and CDR2 sequences are SGHRS and YFSETQ. In DNA, the CDR3 is TGCGCCAGCAGCCCCGGGACTAGCGGGTTCTTTAACGAGCAGTACTTC. It yields the protein CASSPGTSGFFNEQYF. Filled out from reference TRBV5-1 and TRBJ2-7, the complete variable domain reads KAGVTQTPRYLIKTRGQQVTLSCSPISGHRSVSWYQQTPGQGLQFLFEYFSETQRNKGNFPGRFSGRQFSNSRSEMNVSTLELGDSALYLCASSPGTSGFFNEQYFGPGTRLTVT.

This chain joins TRBV7-9 and TRBJ1-3; 8 bases fit TRBD1. Germline CDR1 is SEHNR and CDR2 is FQNEAQ (reference sequence). CDR3 length: 14 residues. CDR3 sequence: CATPIRGHGNTIYF. CDR3 in DNA: TGTGCGACGCCGATCAGGGGGCACGGAAACACCATATATTTT. Full variable domain (remainder filled in from reference TRBV7-9 and TRBJ1-3): DTGVSQNPRHKITKRGQNVTFRCDPISEHNRLYWYRQTLGQGPEFLTYFQNEAQLEKSRLLSDRFSAERPKGSFSTLEIQRTEQGDSAMYLCATPIRGHGNTIYFGEGSWLTVV.

The chain employs TRBV28 and TRBJ2-7; TRBD2 matches at 7 bases. Germline lookup yields CDR1 MDHEN and CDR2 SYDVKM. The CDR3 spans 14 residues. The V and J ends lost 5 bases and 3 bases, in that order; junction bases with no gene match: 7. CDR3: CASSGGGSLYEQYF. CDR3 coding DNA: TGTGCCAGCAGTGGGGGGGGGTCCCTCTACGAGCAGTACTTC.

The V and J genes are TRBV5-1 and TRBJ1-3; D is unresolved. Germline V lookup: CDR1 SGHRS, CDR2 YFSETQ. The CDR3 is 15 residues long. The V end was cut by 0 bases, the J end by 0 bases, with 7 bases between. The CDR3 region is CASSLDGSSGNTIYF. The CDR3 nucleotides are TGCGCCAGCAGCTTGGATGGGAGCTCTGGAAACACCATATATTTT. Complete variable domain (other parts from reference TRBV5-1 and TRBJ1-3): KAGVTQTPRYLIKTRGQQVTLSCSPISGHRSVSWYQQTPGQGLQFLFEYFSETQRNKGNFPGRFSGRQFSNSRSEMNVSTLELGDSALYLCASSLDGSSGNTIYFGEGSWLTVV.

The chain recombines TRBV7-9 with TRBJ1-1; tentative D call: TRBD1 (5 bases). Trimming took off 2 bases at V and 6 bases at J, with 13 bases between the two ends. Germline CDR1 SEHNR, CDR2 FQNEAQ (reference sequence). There are 14 residues in the CDR3. CDR3 in amino acids: CASSLRGGFSEAFF. In DNA form, the CDR3 reads TGTGCCAGCAGCTTACGTGGGGGGTTCTCTGAAGCTTTCTTT. Variable domain in full (rest from reference TRBV7-9 and TRBJ1-1): DTGVSQNPRHKITKRGQNVTFRCDPISEHNRLYWYRQTLGQGPEFLTYFQNEAQLEKSRLLSDRFSAERPKGSFSTLEIQRTEQGDSAMYLCASSLRGGFSEAFFGQGTRLTVV.

The chain employs TRBV7-3 and TRBJ2-7; 7 bases are shared with TRBD1. The germline gives CDR1 SGHTA, CDR2 FQGTGA. The CDR3 extends over 13 amino acids. Trimming cost V 5 bases and J 5 bases; bases outside gene matches: 6. The CDR3, as DNA: TGTGCCAGCAGCATCGACAGGGAGCACGAGCAGTACTTC. Translating it yields CASSIDREHEQYF.

The V call is TRBV5-6, the J call TRBJ2-7; TRBD1 aligns across 9 bases. V lost 3 bases, J lost 6 bases, and 7 bases stayed unmatched. This CDR3 region has 14 residues. Germline V gives CDR1 SGHDT, CDR2 YYEEEE. CDR3 nucleotides: TGTGCCAGCAGCTCCGGGACAGGGAGGGGCGAGCAGTACTTC. Protein product: CASSSGTGRGEQYF.

This clone was recorded once. This sequence joins TRBV28 and TRBJ2-3, with D unresolved. CDR1 is MDHEN and CDR2 is SYDVKM in the germline V gene. V was clipped by 5 bases and J by 4 bases, with 13 bases between them. This CDR3 has 14 amino acids. CDR3 loop: CASSANAAPDTQYF. The CDR3 region has the DNA TGTGCCAGCAGTGCGAACGCGGCCCCAGATACGCAGTATTTT.

The chain employs TRBV28 and TRBJ2-1; D remains unclear. The CDR3 is made up of 17 amino acids. In germline, CDR1 is MDHEN, CDR2 SYDVKM. V was cut by 2 bases and J by 0 bases, with 14 bases left in between. The CDR3 DNA reads TGTGCCAGCAGTTTAATCCCCACGAGAAGCTCCTACAATGAGCAGTTCTTC. Protein: CASSLIPTRSSYNEQFF.

The chain has TRBV19 and TRBJ2-3, with 10 bases lining up with TRBD2. The CDR3 is made up of 15 amino acids. The ends lost 7 bases at V and 4 bases at J; junction bases unmatched: 8. CDR1 and CDR2 from the germline V gene are LNHDA and SQIVND (reference sequence). The CDR3 nucleotides are TGTGCCAGTACCCTGAGAGCGGGAGGGCCAGATACGCAGTATTTT. Its protein is CASTLRAGGPDTQYF.

This chain connects TRBV4-2 to TRBJ1-2; 9 bases fit TRBD1. The CDR3 runs to 14 residues. With 4 bases clipped from V and 4 bases from J, the junction kept 4 bases outside the gene matches. CDR1 is LGHNA, CDR2 YNFKEQ, per germline. This CDR3 reads CASSPGTGTYGYTF. CDR3 nucleotide sequence: TGTGCCAGCAGCCCAGGGACAGGGACCTATGGCTACACCTTC.

The chain has TRBV10-3 and TRBJ2-5; TRBD2 matches 9 bases. CDR3 size: 14 residues. Per the germline V gene, CDR1 is ENHRY and CDR2 is SYGVKD. With V trimmed by 8 bases and J by 5 bases, 9 bases remained unmatched. The CDR3 DNA is TGTGCCATCTCCCCAGCGGGAGGTGCGGAGACCCAGTACTTC. Residues: CAISPAGGAETQYF.

Here the CDR3 reads CASSFQTRLLTDTQYF. CDR3 DNA: TGTGCCAGCAGCTTTCAGACTAGACTTCTCACAGATACGCAGTATTTT. The chain has TRBV7-9 and TRBJ2-3, with a possible D match to TRBD2 (6 bases). CDR1 is SEHNR and CDR2 is FQNEAQ in the germline V gene (reference sequence). The CDR3 runs 16 residues. V was trimmed by 3 bases and J by 2 bases, leaving 15 bases between them. The full variable domain, its missing parts supplied by reference TRBV7-9 and TRBJ2-3, is DTGVSQNPRHKITKRGQNVTFRCDPISEHNRLYWYRQTLGQGPEFLTYFQNEAQLEKSRLLSDRFSAERPKGSFSTLEIQRTEQGDSAMYLCASSFQTRLLTDTQYFGPGTRLTVL.

The genes are TRBV11-3 and TRBJ2-3, with TRBD1 matching over 7 bases. Trimming at V came to 5 bases and at J to 1 base, leaving 3 bases not matched to a gene. From germline, CDR1 is SGHNT and CDR2 YENEEA. The CDR3 runs to 14 residues. As DNA, the CDR3 is TGTGCCAGCAGCCATGGACAGGGCACAGATACGCAGTATTTT. This translates into CASSHGQGTDTQYF.

In DNA form, the CDR3 reads TGTGCCACCAGTGACGGAGGACAGGGCCGGGGGAACACTGAAGCTTTCTTT. This sequence encodes CATSDGGQGRGNTEAFF. The rearrangement uses TRBV24-1 and TRBJ1-1; 8 bases are shared with TRBD1. The V gene end was trimmed by 4 bases and the J gene end by 1 base; junction bases not matched to a gene: 10. Germline V CDR1 and CDR2: KGHDR, SFDVKD. CDR3 size: 17 residues.

This clone was recorded once. This chain uses TRBV19 with TRBJ1-1, with TRBD1 matching 7 bases. CDR1 and CDR2 (germline): LNHDA, SQIVND (reference sequence). After removal of 5 bases from V and 1 base from J, the junction contained 1 base not matched to a gene. The CDR3 extends over 13 amino acids. The CDR3 DNA sequence: TGTGCCAGTAGTGGGACAGCGAACACTGAAGCTTTCTTT. Its protein is CASSGTANTEAFF.

The chain uses TRBV6-2 or TRBV6-3 and TRBJ2-7, with D perhaps TRBD2 (5 bases). Trimming removed 5 bases from V and 4 bases from J, with 18 bases in between. The CDR3 has 15 residues. CDR1 is MNHEY, CDR2 SVGEGT, per germline. CDR3 protein: CASSPRTSGVYEQYF. The CDR3 bases are TGTGCCAGCAGTCCCCGTACGAGCGGAGTTTACGAGCAGTACTTC.

CDR3 DNA sequence: TGTGCCAGCAGCCCGACTAGCGGGAGGGCCGATGAGCAGTTCTTC. Its protein is CASSPTSGRADEQFF. The chain employs TRBV7-2 and TRBJ2-1, with 14 bases fitting TRBD2. Germline lookup yields CDR1 SGHTA and CDR2 FQGNSA. The CDR3 has 15 residues. The J segment lost 8 bases and the V segment lost 5 bases, leaving 5 bases of the junction unmatched.

This clone was seen only once. The rearrangement joins TRBV6-5 to TRBJ1-4; 9 bases fit TRBD1. J gave up 4 bases and V 5 bases, and 5 bases lay outside the gene matches. The germline V gene has CDR1 MNHEY and CDR2 SVGAGI. The CDR3 has 15 amino acids. CDR3 region: CASSTQGAYNEKLFF. The CDR3 nucleotides are TGTGCCAGCAGTACACAGGGGGCGTATAATGAAAAACTGTTTTTT.

This chain uses TRBV27 with TRBJ1-1, with no clear D. The ends were cut back, 6 bases at V and 0 bases at J, with 11 bases in the middle. Germline V CDR1 and CDR2: MNHEY, SMNVEV (reference sequence). This CDR3 comprises 14 residues. The CDR3 nucleotides read TGTGCCAGCAGCCCCGGGTTCATGAACACTGAAGCTTTCTTT. This sequence encodes CASSPGFMNTEAFF.

To note about this clone: The likely explanation is a read error, given a far larger clone one base away. J is TRBJ2-3 and V is TRBV4-3; 7 bases align to TRBD2. Per germline, CDR1 LGHNA and CDR2 YSLEER. CDR3 size: 15 residues. The CDR3 loop is CACSHGGEGTDTQYF. The CDR3 coding sequence is TGCGCCTGCAGCCACGGCGGGGAGGGGACAGATACGCAGTATTTT.

This clone appeared once. The chain employs TRBV27 and TRBJ2-1; possible D gene TRBD1, 5 bases. The CDR3 spans 17 residues. The germline V gene has CDR1 MNHEY and CDR2 SMNVEV (reference sequence). Between the trimmed V and J ends, which lost 6 bases and 0 bases, there was a span of 18 bases. The CDR3 bases are TGTGCCAGCAGCAGGAGCCGGGTTGGGGCCTCCTACAATGAGCAGTTCTTC. It codes for CASSRSRVGASYNEQFF.

CDR3 nucleotides: TGTGCCAGCAGGCCTATTCCATTTACCACTGAAGCTTTCTTT. Protein: CASRPIPFTTEAFF. The chain uses TRBV27 and TRBJ1-1, with D hard to call. Germline assignment: CDR1 MNHEY and CDR2 SMNVEV (reference sequence). This CDR3 is 14 amino acids long. V was shortened by 6 bases and J by 4 bases, with 15 bases between the two germline ends.

In its sample, this clone was seen many times. V is TRBV5-1 and J is TRBJ2-4; 7 bases align to TRBD2. Trimming at V came to 4 bases and at J to 8 bases, leaving 12 bases not matched to a gene. The germline gives CDR1 SGHRS, CDR2 YFSETQ. This CDR3 is 15 amino acids long. CDR3 bases: TGCGCCAGCAGCGCCCACGGGACGGGGGGAGACATTCAGTACTTC. It translates to CASSAHGTGGDIQYF.